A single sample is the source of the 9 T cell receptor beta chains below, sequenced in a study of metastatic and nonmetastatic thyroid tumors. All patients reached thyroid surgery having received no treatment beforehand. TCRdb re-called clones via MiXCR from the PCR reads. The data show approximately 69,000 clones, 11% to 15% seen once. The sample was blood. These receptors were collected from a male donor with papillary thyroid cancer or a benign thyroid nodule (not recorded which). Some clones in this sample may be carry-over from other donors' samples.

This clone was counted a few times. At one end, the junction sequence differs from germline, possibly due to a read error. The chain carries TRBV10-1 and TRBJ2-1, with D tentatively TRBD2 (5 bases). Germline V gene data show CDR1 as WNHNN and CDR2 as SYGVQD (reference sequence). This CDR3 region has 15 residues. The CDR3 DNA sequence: TGCGCCAGCAGCGGCGGGCCTAGAGGGATTGATGAGCAATTCTTC. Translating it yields CASSGGPRGIDEQFF.

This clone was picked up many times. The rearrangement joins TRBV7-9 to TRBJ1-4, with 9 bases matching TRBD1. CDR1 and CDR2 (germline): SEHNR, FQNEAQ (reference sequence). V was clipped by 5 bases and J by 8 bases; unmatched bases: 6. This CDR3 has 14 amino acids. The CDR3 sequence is CASSQQGAGEKLFF. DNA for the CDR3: TGTGCCAGCAGCCAACAGGGGGCCGGGGAAAAACTGTTTTTT.

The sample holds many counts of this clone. The CDR3 here is CASSLGTGAQETQYF. DNA for the CDR3: TGCGCCAGCAGCTTAGGGACAGGGGCGCAAGAGACCCAGTACTTC. This chain links TRBV5-1 with TRBJ2-5; 10 bases map to TRBD1. Germline V gene lookup returns CDR1 SGHRS and CDR2 YFSETQ. This CDR3 is 15 amino acids long. V shed 2 bases and J 2 bases; nucleotides not matched to a gene: 3.

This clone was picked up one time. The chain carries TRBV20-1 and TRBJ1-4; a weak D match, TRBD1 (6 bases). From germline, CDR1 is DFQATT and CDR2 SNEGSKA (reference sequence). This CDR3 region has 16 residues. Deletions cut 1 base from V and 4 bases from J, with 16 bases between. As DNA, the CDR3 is TGCAGTGCTAGAGTCTCAGTTGACAGGTATAATGAAAAACTGTTTTTT. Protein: CSARVSVDRYNEKLFF.

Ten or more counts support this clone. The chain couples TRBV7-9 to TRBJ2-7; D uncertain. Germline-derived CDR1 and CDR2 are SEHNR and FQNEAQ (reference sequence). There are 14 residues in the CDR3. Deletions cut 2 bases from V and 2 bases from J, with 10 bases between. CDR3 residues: CASSLNSRTYEQYF. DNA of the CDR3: TGTGCCAGCAGCTTAAACAGCAGAACCTACGAGCAGTACTTC.

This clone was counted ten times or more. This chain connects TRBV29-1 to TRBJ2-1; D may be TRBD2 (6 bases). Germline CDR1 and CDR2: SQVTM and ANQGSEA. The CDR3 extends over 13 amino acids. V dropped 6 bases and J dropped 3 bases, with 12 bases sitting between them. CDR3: CSVDRGNYNEQFF. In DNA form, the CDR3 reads TGCAGCGTCGACCGCGGGAACTACAATGAGCAGTTCTTC.

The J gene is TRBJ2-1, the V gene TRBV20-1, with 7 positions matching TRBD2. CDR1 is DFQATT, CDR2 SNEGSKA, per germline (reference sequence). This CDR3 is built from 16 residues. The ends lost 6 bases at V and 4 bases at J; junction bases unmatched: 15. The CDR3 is CSAEAGPVGGYNEQFF. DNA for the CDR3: TGCAGTGCGGAAGCGGGACCCGTGGGTGGTTACAATGAGCAGTTCTTC.

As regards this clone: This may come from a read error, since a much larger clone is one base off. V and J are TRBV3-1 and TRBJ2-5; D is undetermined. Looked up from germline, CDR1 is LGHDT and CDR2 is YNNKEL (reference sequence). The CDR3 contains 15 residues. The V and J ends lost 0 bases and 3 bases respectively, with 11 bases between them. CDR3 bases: TGTGCCAGCAGCCAAGAAATCGGCACTAAAGAGACCCAGTACTTC. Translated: CASSQEIGTKETQYF.

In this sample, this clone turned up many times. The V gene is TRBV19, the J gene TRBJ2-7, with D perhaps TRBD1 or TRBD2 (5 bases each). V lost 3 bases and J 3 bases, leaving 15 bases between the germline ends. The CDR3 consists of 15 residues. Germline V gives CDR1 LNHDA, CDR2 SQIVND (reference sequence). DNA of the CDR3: TGTGCCAGTAGTATGGATCGGGACGGGTACTACGAGCAGTACTTC. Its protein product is CASSMDRDGYYEQYF. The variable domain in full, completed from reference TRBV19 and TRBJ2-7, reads DGGITQSPKYLFRKEGQNVTLSCEQNLNHDAMYWYRQDPGQGLRLIYYSQIVNDFQKGDIAEGYSVSREKKESFPLTVTSAQKNPTAFYLCASSMDRDGYYEQYFGPGTRLTVT.